This TCR beta chain was captured in a study of blood T cells in healthy people across ages. The authors ran a second PCR of about 6 to 11 cycles using a sample-barcoded 5' primer and a J-beta primer mix. TCRdb independently ran MiXCR on the 5' RACE reads; one entry per CDR3 protein. The sample has 920,000 or so distinct CDR3 sequences, under 45% seen once. The V gene end was trimmed by 2 bases and the J gene end by 2 bases; junction bases not matched to a gene: 11. Germline CDR1 is SEHNR and CDR2 is FQNEAQ (reference sequence). There are 19 residues in the CDR3. This sequence was found in a woman aged 55-69 years in good health. The rearrangement joins TRBV7-9 to TRBJ2-1, with TRBD1 identical over 11 bases. The source material was blood. The chain's CDR3 is CASSLQGQGGRATYNEQFF. The CDR3 coding sequence is TGTGCCAGCAGCTTACAGGGACAGGGGGGGCGGGCAACCTACAATGAGCAGTTCTTC.